This T cell receptor (beta chain) was sequenced for a study of blood T cell repertoires in COVID-19. Generated by immunoSEQ multiplex PCR, the TCRdb table keeps only in-frame clones and is missing some. Among about 140,000 clones listed, around 88% were seen once. This receptor was taken from a human donor in a cohort sampled during active COVID-19. Sequences were obtained from peripheral blood.

The CDR3: CASSLAGGRNEQFF. The CDR3 nucleotides are TGTGCCAGCAGTTTAGCGGGGGGCCGGAATGAGCAGTTCTTC. The chain links TRBV6-4 to TRBJ2-1, with 10 positions matching TRBD2. V shed 5 bases and J 7 bases; nucleotides not matched to a gene: 5. The germline CDR1 and CDR2 sequences are MRHNA and SNTAGT. The CDR3 has 14 amino acids.